Reported below is one TCR beta chain. The assay was immunoSEQ multiplex PCR, and TCRdb's table has in-frame clones only and misses some. The data contain 55,000 to 85,000 clones, over 90% of them singletons. Trimming removed 5 bases from V and 7 bases from J; junction bases left unmatched: 8. Germline CDR1 is GTSNPN and CDR2 is SVGIG (reference sequence). This CDR3 comprises 12 residues. The data derive from a study of T cell changes during pregnancy in multiple sclerosis. This receptor was obtained from a female donor with multiple sclerosis, enrolled in a pregnancy study. This specimen consisted of CD4+ T cells from peripheral blood mononuclear cells, obtained after pregnancy. The chain combines TRBV30 with TRBJ2-7, with 7 bases that match TRBD2. CDR3 DNA sequence: TGTGCCTGGGCCGGAAACGGGGGGGAGCAGTACTTC. This gives the protein CAWAGNGGEQYF.